One T cell receptor (beta chain) is described in this entry. The data originate from a study of CD8+CD57+ T cells in acquired aplastic anemia. Study information: Sorted CD4+ and CD8+ cells yielded about 2.9 ug of DNA on average.

Whoever was chosen for sequencing had shown CD8+CD57+ cell expansion by flow cytometry. Profiles of TCR beta VDJ and CDR3 were generated from a genomic DNA template. TCRdb recomputed calls from the reads with MiXCR, one row per CDR3 protein. The sample records over 150,000 distinct CDR3 sequences, 70% to 75% being singletons. Germline V gene sequence: CDR1 SGHVS, CDR2 FQNEAQ. The CDR3 has 15 residues. The germline V and J ends were trimmed by 6 bases and 2 bases, with 17 bases remaining between them. The specimen was sorted CD4+, CD8+, or CD8+CD57+ T cells (not recorded which) from PBMCs. The chain recombines TRBV7-8 with TRBJ2-7; D not certain. The receptor was isolated from a human donor with aplastic anemia. The CDR3 is CASSPTRHWAYEQYF. CDR3 nucleotides: TGTGCCAGCAGTCCAACTCGACATTGGGCCTACGAGCAGTACTTC.